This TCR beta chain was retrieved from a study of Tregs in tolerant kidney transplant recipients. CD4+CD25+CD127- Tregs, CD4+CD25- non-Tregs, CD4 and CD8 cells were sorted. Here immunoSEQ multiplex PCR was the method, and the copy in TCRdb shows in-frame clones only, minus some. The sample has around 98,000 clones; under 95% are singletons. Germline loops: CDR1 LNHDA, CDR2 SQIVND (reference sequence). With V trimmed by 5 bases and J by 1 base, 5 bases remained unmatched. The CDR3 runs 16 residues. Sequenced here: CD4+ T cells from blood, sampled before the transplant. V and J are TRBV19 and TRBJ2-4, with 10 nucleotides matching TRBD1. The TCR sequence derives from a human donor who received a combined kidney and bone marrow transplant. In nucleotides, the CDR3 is TGTGCCAGTAGTGCCTGGACAGGGGGGGCCAAAAACATTCAGTACTTC. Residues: CASSAWTGGAKNIQYF.